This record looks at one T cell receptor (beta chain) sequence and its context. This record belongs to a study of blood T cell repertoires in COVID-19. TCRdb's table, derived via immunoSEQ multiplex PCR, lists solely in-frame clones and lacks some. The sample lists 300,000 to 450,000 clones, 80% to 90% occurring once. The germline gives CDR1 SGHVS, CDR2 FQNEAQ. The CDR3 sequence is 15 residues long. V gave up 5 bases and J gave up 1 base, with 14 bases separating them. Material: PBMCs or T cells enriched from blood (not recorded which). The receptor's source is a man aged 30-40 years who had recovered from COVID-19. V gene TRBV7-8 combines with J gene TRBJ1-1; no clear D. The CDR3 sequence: CASSPRGGKNTEAFF. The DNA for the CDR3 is TGTGCCAGCAGCCCCCGGGGAGGGAAGAACACTGAAGCTTTCTTT.